This passage covers 31 T cell receptor beta chains from one sample sequenced in a study of T cells expressing NK-cell markers. TCRdb re-analyzed the 5' RACE reads; it lists each CDR3 protein once, without DNA. This sample's table reports about 170,000 distinct CDR3 sequences. The specimen was blood T cells: a sorted CD56 or NKG2C T cell subset, CD4+ or CD8+ T cells, or bulk PBMC T cells (not recorded which). All receptors derive from a man aged 18-69 years in good health.

The chain uses TRBV7-9 and TRBJ1-1; TCRdb calls TRBD1, which cannot be checked without DNA. Germline assignment: CDR1 SEHNR and CDR2 FQNEAQ (reference sequence). CDR3 length equals 13 residues. The CDR3 sequence: CASSPGWVTEAFF.

The chain couples TRBV12-3 or TRBV12-4 to TRBJ2-1. The CDR3 is 13 amino acids. The chain's CDR3 is CASSSSPSGEQFF.

This chain connects TRBV2 to TRBJ1-1. The germline V gene encodes CDR1 SNHLY and CDR2 FYNNEI. The CDR3 is made up of 14 amino acids. The CDR3: CARTIVRGTTEAFF.

The V and J genes are TRBV4-2 and TRBJ2-1; TCRdb names TRBD1, which stays unverified in the absence of DNA. The CDR3 has 16 amino acids. Germline V gives CDR1 LGHNA, CDR2 YNFKEQ. CDR3 protein: CASSDSTGTVSNEQFF.

The rearrangement joins TRBV12-3 or TRBV12-4 to TRBJ2-1; lacking DNA, the TRBD2 call made by TCRdb goes unchecked. The CDR3 spans 17 residues. CDR3: CASSGRLASEHYNEQFF.

The chain is built from TRBV29-1 and TRBJ2-4; lacking DNA, the TRBD1 call made by TCRdb goes unchecked. Germline V gives CDR1 SQVTM, CDR2 ANQGSEA. The CDR3 is 16 amino acids. The CDR3 is CSVDLADRRHKNIQYF.

The V call is TRBV4-2, the J call TRBJ2-2; TCRdb's D call of TRBD1 is untestable without DNA. Germline assignment: CDR1 LGHNA and CDR2 YNFKEQ. The CDR3 runs to 14 residues. The CDR3 sequence is CAFGRYPNTGELFF.

The rearrangement links TRBV9 to TRBJ2-2. This CDR3 has 15 amino acids. The germline gives CDR1 SGDLS, CDR2 YYNGEE. The CDR3 sequence: CASSATLANTGELFF.

This chain joins TRBV20-1 and TRBJ1-1; TCRdb calls TRBD1, which cannot be checked without DNA. Germline V lookup: CDR1 DFQATT, CDR2 SNEGSKA (reference sequence). The CDR3 has 15 residues. This CDR3 reads CSATSRDREVTEAFF.

J is TRBJ1-6 and V is TRBV6-4. Germline CDR1 reads MRHNA; CDR2 reads SNTAGT. This CDR3 is built from 15 residues. The CDR3 spells CASSDAVSYNSPLHF.

The chain has TRBV15 and TRBJ1-2; TCRdb reports TRBD1, a call that lacks DNA to check it against. The CDR3 loop spans 17 amino acids. CDR1 LNHNV and CDR2 YYDKDF come from the germline V gene (reference sequence). The CDR3 is CATSSVDRAEDHYGYTF.

V gene TRBV7-9 combines with J gene TRBJ2-1; the D gene TCRdb calls, TRBD2, cannot be checked with no DNA. Looked up from germline, CDR1 is SEHNR and CDR2 is FQNEAQ (reference sequence). The CDR3 runs 17 residues. CDR3 loop: CASSTYDGLAGVDEQFF.

The chain employs TRBV27 and TRBJ2-7; the TCRdb call, TRBD1, lacks DNA for checking. The CDR3 consists of 15 residues. CDR1 MNHEY and CDR2 SMNVEV come from the germline V gene (reference sequence). CDR3 protein: CASSTPTGGLYEQYF.

The chain employs TRBV20-1 and TRBJ1-1. The CDR3 runs 11 residues. CDR1 and CDR2 from the germline V gene are DFQATT and SNEGSKA (reference sequence). This chain's CDR3 is CSVPGRLEAFF.

This chain links TRBV29-1 with TRBJ1-1; as DNA is missing, the TRBD1 call by TCRdb cannot be tested. CDR3 length: 12 amino acids. Germline CDR1 reads SQVTM; CDR2 reads ANQGSEA. CDR3 residues: CSVEAGHDWAFF.

The chain recombines TRBV6-1 with TRBJ2-3; the D call of TRBD2 rests on TCRdb alone, since no DNA is present to check it. Germline V gene sequence: CDR1 MNHNS, CDR2 SASEGT. CDR3 length: 16 residues. CDR3: CASSERTSGLTDTQYF.

CDR3 region: CSARGESGQAYEQYF. The genes are TRBV20-1 and TRBJ2-7; TCRdb selects TRBD1, and the lack of DNA leaves this call unchecked. The CDR3 is 15 residues long. Germline V CDR1 and CDR2: DFQATT, SNEGSKA (reference sequence).

The chain recombines TRBV5-1 with TRBJ1-5; without DNA, the TCRdb call of TRBD1 cannot be checked. This CDR3 comprises 14 residues. The V gene's germline CDR1 is SGHRS and CDR2 YFSETQ. The CDR3 sequence is CASSWRDSNQPQHF.

J is TRBJ2-7 and V is TRBV10-2; no DNA is available, so the TRBD1 call from TCRdb remains unchecked. Germline values: CDR1 WSHSY, CDR2 SAAADI. This CDR3 spans 16 amino acids. CDR3 sequence: CATRERGGLNSYEQYF.

The genes are TRBV25-1 and TRBJ2-5. The CDR3 has 14 residues. Germline lookup yields CDR1 MGHDK and CDR2 SYGVNS. The CDR3 sequence: CASPGRKRQETQYF.

This chain joins TRBV7-9 and TRBJ2-1; the TRBD1 assignment by TCRdb is unverifiable without DNA. The length of the CDR3 is 15 residues. From germline, CDR1 is SEHNR and CDR2 FQNEAQ (reference sequence). CDR3 sequence: CASSLVNSRDNEQFF.

V gene TRBV29-1 combines with J gene TRBJ2-7; TCRdb gives TRBD1 as the D gene, but with no DNA this cannot be confirmed. CDR3 length: 11 residues. Germline V gene lookup returns CDR1 SQVTM and CDR2 ANQGSEA. The CDR3 here is CSVTRGGEQYF.

The chain couples TRBV24-1 to TRBJ2-2; TCRdb indicates TRBD1, and absent DNA this call remains unverified. Germline V lookup: CDR1 KGHDR, CDR2 SFDVKD. This CDR3 contains 19 residues. The CDR3 here is CATSSYLVRQGAHTGELFF.

This chain links TRBV2 with TRBJ1-1. This CDR3 spans 11 amino acids. Germline CDR1 and CDR2: SNHLY and FYNNEI. The CDR3 here is CASLDGTEAFF.

V usage is TRBV6-5 and J usage is TRBJ2-2; absent DNA, TCRdb's TRBD2 call cannot be checked. CDR1 is MNHEY, CDR2 SVGAGI, per germline. The CDR3 is made up of 16 amino acids. This chain's CDR3 is CASSYSSGVNTGELFF.

The J gene is TRBJ1-1, the V gene TRBV28; TCRdb's D call of TRBD1 is untestable without DNA. The CDR3 has 14 residues. The germline gives CDR1 MDHEN, CDR2 SYDVKM. The CDR3 sequence is CASSFPGQTTEAFF.

The CDR3 is CASSPTTGYGYTF. The chain links TRBV7-9 to TRBJ1-2; TCRdb proposes TRBD1, but this gene call is untestable without DNA. Germline assignment: CDR1 SEHNR and CDR2 FQNEAQ (reference sequence). The CDR3 loop spans 13 amino acids.

This chain uses TRBV20-1 with TRBJ2-2; the D gene TCRdb calls, TRBD1, cannot be checked with no DNA. The length of the CDR3 is 16 residues. CDR1 is DFQATT, CDR2 SNEGSKA, per germline (reference sequence). The CDR3 loop reads CSARDISRMSTGELFF.

The chain couples TRBV6-2 or TRBV6-3 to TRBJ2-3; TCRdb's D gene call, TRBD2, goes unchecked for lack of DNA. The CDR3 has 16 amino acids. CDR1 and CDR2 (germline): MNHEY, SVGEGT. CDR3 amino acids: CASSYSGRDLTDTQYF.

The V and J genes are TRBV7-2 and TRBJ2-1; TCRdb's D gene call, TRBD1, goes unchecked for lack of DNA. CDR1 and CDR2 from the germline V gene are SGHTA and FQGNSA. This CDR3 is built from 15 residues. The CDR3 sequence is CASSRGAGVYNEQFF.

The chain uses TRBV2 and TRBJ2-1; TCRdb selects TRBD1, and the lack of DNA leaves this call unchecked. Germline CDR1 and CDR2: SNHLY and FYNNEI. There are 16 residues in the CDR3. CDR3 protein: CASSEGGGPNYNEQFF.